This T cell receptor beta chain comes out of a study of beta chain features in type 1 diabetes. As for this clone: The antigen is undetermined.

Each of the CD4+ naive, central memory, regulatory and stem cell-like memory populations was sorted via CD45RO/CCR7/CD25/CD127/CD95/CD27. Study-wide findings and caveats: Type 1 diabetes patients had TCRB CDR3s that were shorter (moderately but significantly so) in all four CD4+ subsets. The study found that naive, central memory and Treg TCRB repertoires appeared more similar in patients than in healthy donors.

The CDR3 totals 15 residues. Trimming removed 3 bases from V and 6 bases from J, with 16 bases in between. The V gene's germline CDR1 is SGHRS and CDR2 YFSETQ. The whole isolated RNA underwent reverse transcription, so sequencing captured expressed TCRB transcripts. Sequencing used immunoSEQ multiplex PCR; TCRdb keeps in-frame clones, though not all of them. The sample includes 300,000 to 400,000 clones, around an eighth of them seen just once. The material sequenced was naive CD4+ T cells from blood. This TCR was sampled from a young woman with type 1 diabetes. The rearrangement joins TRBV5-1 to TRBJ2-4, with a weak D call TRBD2 (6 bases). The CDR3 region is CASSSGSAYGNIQYF. The DNA of the CDR3 is TGCGCCAGCAGCTCCGGGAGCGCCTATGGAAACATTCAGTACTTC.